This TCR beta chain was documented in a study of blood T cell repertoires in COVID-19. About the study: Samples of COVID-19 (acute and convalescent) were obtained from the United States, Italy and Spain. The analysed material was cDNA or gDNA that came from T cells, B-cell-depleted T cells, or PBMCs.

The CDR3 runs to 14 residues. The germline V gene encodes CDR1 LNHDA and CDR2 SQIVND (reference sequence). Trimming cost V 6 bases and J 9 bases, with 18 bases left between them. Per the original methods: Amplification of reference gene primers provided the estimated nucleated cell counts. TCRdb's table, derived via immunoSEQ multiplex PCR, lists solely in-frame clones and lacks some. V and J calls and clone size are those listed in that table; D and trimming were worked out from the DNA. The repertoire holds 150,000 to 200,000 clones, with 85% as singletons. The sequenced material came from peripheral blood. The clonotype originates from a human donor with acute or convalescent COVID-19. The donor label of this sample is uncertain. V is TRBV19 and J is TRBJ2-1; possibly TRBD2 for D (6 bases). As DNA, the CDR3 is TGTGCCAGTAGCGAAAGAGGAGGGTCCGGTGAGCAGTTCTTC. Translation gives CASSERGGSGEQFF.